The 20 T cell receptor beta chains below were found in one sample sequenced in a study of cytotoxic CD8 clonotypes in ibrutinib-treated CLL. Using immunoSEQ multiplex PCR, the repertoire was profiled, and TCRdb retains in-frame clones only, with some absent. The sample has some 310,000 clones; more than 65% are singletons. The sample here was PBMCs, taken before ibrutinib treatment. All receptors come from a human donor with chronic lymphocytic leukemia.

The V gene is TRBV18, the J gene TRBJ2-7, with D perhaps TRBD2 (6 bases). In germline, CDR1 is KGHSH, CDR2 LQKENI. This CDR3 region has 15 residues. The V end lost 5 bases, the J end lost 2 bases, and 16 bases lay between the germline ends. CDR3 region: CASSAGSSRAYEQYF. CDR3 bases: TGTGCCAGCTCAGCGGGATCCTCACGAGCCTACGAGCAGTACTTC.

The genes are TRBV7-7 and TRBJ2-2; tentative D call: TRBD2 (6 bases). Germline values: CDR1 SSHAT, CDR2 FNYEAQ (reference sequence). Between the trimmed V and J ends, which lost 0 bases and 5 bases, there was a span of 7 bases. This CDR3 has 14 residues. Here the CDR3 DNA reads TGTGCCAGCAGCTTAGCGGGAGGTACCGGGGAGCTGTTTTTT. Its protein is CASSLAGGTGELFF.

The chain joins TRBV9 to TRBJ2-7, with 9 bases matching TRBD1. Germline loops: CDR1 SGDLS, CDR2 YYNGEE. The CDR3 spans 14 residues. The ends lost 3 bases at V and 3 bases at J; junction bases unmatched: 4. The CDR3 DNA follows: TGTGCCAGCAGCGGAGGGGACAGGGACTACGAGCAGTACTTC. Residues: CASSGGDRDYEQYF.

The V call is TRBV6-5, the J call TRBJ2-5; no clear D. V gave up 2 bases and J gave up 0 bases, with 10 bases separating them. The germline V gene has CDR1 MNHEY and CDR2 SVGAGI. CDR3 size: 15 residues. Written as DNA, the CDR3 is TGTGCCAGCAGTTACCTTGCAGGAAACCAAGAGACCCAGTACTTC. Translating it yields CASSYLAGNQETQYF.

This clone occurred a few times. The rearrangement uses TRBV30 and TRBJ1-1; D remains ambiguous. Looked up from germline, CDR1 is GTSNPN and CDR2 is SVGIG (reference sequence). V was pared by 3 bases and J by 1 base, with 9 bases between. The CDR3 spans 13 residues. The CDR3: CAWSPGRNTEAFF. The CDR3 bases are TGTGCCTGGAGCCCTGGCAGGAACACTGAAGCTTTCTTT.

The chain combines TRBV5-6 with TRBJ2-3; TRBD1 agrees at 11 bases. Per the germline V gene, CDR1 is SGHDT and CDR2 is YYEEEE. This CDR3 region has 16 residues. V shed 3 bases, J shed 6 bases, and the junction held 9 bases outside the gene matches. As DNA, the CDR3 is TGTGCCAGCAGCTCAACCATGGACAGGGGGCGTGATACGCAGTATTTT. It specifies CASSSTMDRGRDTQYF.

The chain carries TRBV29-1 and TRBJ2-1, with 11 bases matching TRBD2. The junction had 5 bases not matched to a gene; V was cut back by 7 bases and J by 3 bases. The CDR3 is made up of 14 amino acids. CDR1 SQVTM and CDR2 ANQGSEA come from the germline V gene. CDR3 in amino acids: CSASLAGVYNEQFF. The DNA for the CDR3 is TGCAGCGCCTCACTAGCGGGAGTCTACAATGAGCAGTTCTTC.

V and J are TRBV10-3 and TRBJ2-7; 13 bases line up with TRBD2. CDR3 length: 17 residues. J lost 2 bases, V lost 8 bases, and 12 bases had no gene match. Germline assignment: CDR1 ENHRY and CDR2 SYGVKD. The chain's CDR3 is CAISTGGTSGATYEQYF. The CDR3, as DNA: TGTGCCATCTCGACAGGGGGGACTAGCGGGGCTACCTACGAGCAGTACTTC.

The count of this clone is one. The chain recombines TRBV11-3 with TRBJ2-7, with 7 bases fitting TRBD1. CDR1 and CDR2 (germline): SGHNT, YENEEA. This CDR3 comprises 14 residues. Trimming cost V 5 bases and J 5 bases; bases outside gene matches: 9. CDR3 nucleotide sequence: TGTGCCAGCAGCCAAAGACAGGGTTCGGACGAGCAGTACTTC. Translated: CASSQRQGSDEQYF. The full variable domain, its missing parts supplied by reference TRBV11-3 and TRBJ2-7, is EAGVVQSPRYKIIEKKQPVAFWCNPISGHNTLYWYLQNLGQGPELLIRYENEEAVDDSQLPKDRFSAERLKGVDSTLKIQPAELGDSAVYLCASSQRQGSDEQYFGPGTRLTVT.

V gene TRBV5-1 combines with J gene TRBJ2-3; D call uncertain. The CDR3 has 15 amino acids. Trimming left V 2 bases short and J 0 bases short, with 10 bases between. Germline CDR1 and CDR2: SGHRS and YFSETQ. CDR3 coding DNA: TGCGCCAGCAGCTTTTTAGATACTAGCACAGATACGCAGTATTTT. The encoded protein is CASSFLDTSTDTQYF.

The rearrangement links TRBV7-7 to TRBJ2-1; no reliable D call. The CDR3 totals 13 residues. Germline V CDR1 and CDR2: SSHAT, FNYEAQ (reference sequence). Trimming left V 5 bases short and J 7 bases short, with 12 bases between. The CDR3 sequence is CASSPGYRNEQFF. CDR3 in DNA: TGTGCCAGCAGCCCCGGGTATCGGAATGAGCAGTTCTTC.

The chain couples TRBV18 to TRBJ2-7; no reliable D call. The germline gives CDR1 KGHSH, CDR2 LQKENI. CDR3 length: 13 residues. V lost 3 bases, J lost 3 bases, and 9 bases lay in between. The CDR3 spells CASSPTPNYEQYF. As DNA, the CDR3 is TGTGCCAGCTCACCGACGCCGAACTACGAGCAGTACTTC.

This chain joins TRBV19 and TRBJ2-7, with no clear D. There are 13 residues in the CDR3. V was trimmed by 6 bases and J by 2 bases, leaving 11 bases between them. The germline V gene has CDR1 LNHDA and CDR2 SQIVND (reference sequence). The CDR3 here is CASSPDGAYEQYF. The CDR3 DNA follows: TGTGCCAGTAGCCCCGACGGAGCCTACGAGCAGTACTTC.

V usage is TRBV18 and J usage is TRBJ2-5; 8 nucleotides align to TRBD1. The CDR3 spans 13 residues. V gave up 8 bases and J gave up 4 bases; unmatched junction bases: 6. In germline, CDR1 is KGHSH, CDR2 LQKENI. CDR3 sequence: CASGSTGVETQYF. DNA for the CDR3: TGTGCCAGCGGTTCGACAGGGGTAGAGACCCAGTACTTC.

A few counts support this clone. V and J are TRBV5-4 and TRBJ2-2; D gene ambiguous. With 1 base removed from V and 7 bases from J, the gap between germline ends came to 5 bases. The CDR3 is made up of 12 amino acids. CDR1 and CDR2 (germline): SGHNT, YYREEE (reference sequence). DNA of the CDR3: TGTGCCAGCAGCTTGTATGTCGGGGAGCTGTTTTTT. Residues: CASSLYVGELFF.

The gene calls are TRBV10-3 and TRBJ1-5; 8 nucleotides align to TRBD1. CDR3 length: 14 amino acids. Germline CDR1 is ENHRY and CDR2 is SYGVKD. With V trimmed by 2 bases and J by 6 bases, 3 bases remained unmatched. CDR3 amino acids: CAISEGQGSQPQHF. DNA for the CDR3: TGTGCCATCAGTGAGGGACAGGGAAGTCAGCCCCAGCATTTT.

The table lists this clone with a few counts. The chain carries TRBV27 and TRBJ1-2; D uncertain. The CDR3 is 15 residues long. Trimming left V 2 bases short and J 2 bases short, with 12 bases between. Germline CDR1 and CDR2: MNHEY and SMNVEV (reference sequence). This CDR3 is CASSLRYKRNYGYTF. The CDR3 coding sequence is TGTGCCAGCAGTTTAAGGTACAAGAGAAACTATGGCTACACCTTC.

The rearrangement joins TRBV11-2 to TRBJ2-3, with 9 positions matching TRBD1. This CDR3 region has 16 residues. The germline V gene encodes CDR1 SGHAT and CDR2 FQNNGV. V was clipped by 5 bases and J by 6 bases; unmatched bases: 12. The CDR3 nucleotides are TGTGCCAGCAGCACTCCAATTACAGGGGGCGTGGATACGCAGTATTTT. Its translation is CASSTPITGGVDTQYF.

This chain links TRBV27 with TRBJ2-7; D call uncertain. CDR3 length: 12 residues. CDR1 and CDR2 (germline): MNHEY, SMNVEV (reference sequence). The V end lost 6 bases, the J end lost 6 bases, and 12 bases lay between the germline ends. This chain's CDR3 is CASRLGDLEQYF. CDR3 DNA sequence: TGTGCCAGCAGATTGGGTGATCTCGAGCAGTACTTC.

This clone was counted once. V gene TRBV13 combines with J gene TRBJ1-2; D might be TRBD1 (6 bases). CDR3 length: 16 residues. Trimming took off 5 bases at V and 4 bases at J, with 20 bases between the two ends. Germline V gives CDR1 PRHDT, CDR2 FYEKMQ (reference sequence). CDR3 DNA sequence: TGTGCCAGCAGCCTCACGGGGGGGCGATACGGCTATGGCTACACCTTC. It codes for CASSLTGGRYGYGYTF.